This T cell receptor (beta chain) was recorded in a study of CD8+ T cells in alopecia areata. Study as a whole: Oral tofacitinib (5 to 10 mg twice daily) was administered to treated patients.

Germline loops: CDR1 GTSNPN, CDR2 SVGIG (reference sequence). The CDR3 runs to 13 residues. Trimming took off 3 bases at V and 1 base at J, with 4 bases between the two ends. RNA was isolated and reverse transcribed to cDNA, the sequencing template. Profiling relied on immunoSEQ multiplex PCR, and the TCRdb table lists in-frame clones only, not all of them. Of under 300,000 clones listed, approximately 61% are singletons. Study results and limitations: Scalp sample sequencing also detects resident alphabeta T cells of normal skin.

This clone was detected only once. Its specificity is unknown. The chain employs TRBV30 and TRBJ2-6; D remains ambiguous. The sample in question was CD4+ T cells sorted from blood, obtained at week 0. This receptor was identified in a human donor with alopecia areata. CDR3 protein: CAWRGSGANVLTF. The CDR3 DNA follows: TGTGCCTGGAGGGGATCTGGGGCCAACGTCCTGACTTTC.